The clone carrying this TCR beta chain was counted a few times. The entry originates in a study of shared clonotypes between healthy human individuals. About the research overall: CD4 naive and memory got three plates each, CD8 naive two, CD8 memory one.

Clones were read by immunoSEQ multiplex PCR, and TCRdb kept only the in-frame ones, dropping some. The table lists fewer than 3 million clones, 92% of them singletons. This sequence was found in a man aged 18-30 years in good health. Some clones in this sample may be carry-over from other donors' samples. The material sequenced was naive CD4+ T cells from PBMCs. The subset denotes: CD45RA+ positively selected.

CDR3 coding DNA: TGTGCCAGTGGGACCTGGTGGGGCACTGAAGCTTTCTTT. The encoded protein is CASGTWWGTEAFF. This chain uses TRBV19 with TRBJ1-1; weak D call: TRBD1 (5 bases). V was clipped by 8 bases and J by 4 bases, with 14 bases between them. Germline CDR1 and CDR2: LNHDA and SQIVND (reference sequence). The CDR3 runs to 13 residues.